This T cell receptor (beta chain) was observed in a study of T-cell memory formation after mild COVID-19. Study details: TCR clusters were mostly donor specific. The study's findings and limits: Cross-reactive memory appears to have joined, as suggested by some responding clones showing up in pre-infection memory.

This clonotype was counted between two and nine times. Antigen: not known. The CDR3 has 14 residues. Looked up from germline, CDR1 is PRHDT and CDR2 is FYEKMQ (reference sequence). V shed 2 bases, J shed 4 bases, and the junction held 3 bases outside the gene matches. Barcoded TCR alpha and TCR beta cDNA libraries with UMIs came from 5'RACE using constant-segment primers. TCRdb passed the 5' RACE reads through MiXCR, listing each CDR3 protein once. Altogether roughly 130,000 distinct CDR3 sequences are present, about 17% being singletons, with the ten largest covering about 14%. Material for sequencing was PBMCs or a T cell subset sorted from them (not recorded which). The TCR originated in an adult woman who had mild COVID-19 (a few samples of this study predate the infection). Cell type and time point are not known. The rearrangement uses TRBV13 and TRBJ2-5, with 8 bases aligning to TRBD1. CDR3 nucleotides: TGTGCCAGCAGCTTAAGACAGGGGATAGAGACCCAGTACTTC. Translating it yields CASSLRQGIETQYF.